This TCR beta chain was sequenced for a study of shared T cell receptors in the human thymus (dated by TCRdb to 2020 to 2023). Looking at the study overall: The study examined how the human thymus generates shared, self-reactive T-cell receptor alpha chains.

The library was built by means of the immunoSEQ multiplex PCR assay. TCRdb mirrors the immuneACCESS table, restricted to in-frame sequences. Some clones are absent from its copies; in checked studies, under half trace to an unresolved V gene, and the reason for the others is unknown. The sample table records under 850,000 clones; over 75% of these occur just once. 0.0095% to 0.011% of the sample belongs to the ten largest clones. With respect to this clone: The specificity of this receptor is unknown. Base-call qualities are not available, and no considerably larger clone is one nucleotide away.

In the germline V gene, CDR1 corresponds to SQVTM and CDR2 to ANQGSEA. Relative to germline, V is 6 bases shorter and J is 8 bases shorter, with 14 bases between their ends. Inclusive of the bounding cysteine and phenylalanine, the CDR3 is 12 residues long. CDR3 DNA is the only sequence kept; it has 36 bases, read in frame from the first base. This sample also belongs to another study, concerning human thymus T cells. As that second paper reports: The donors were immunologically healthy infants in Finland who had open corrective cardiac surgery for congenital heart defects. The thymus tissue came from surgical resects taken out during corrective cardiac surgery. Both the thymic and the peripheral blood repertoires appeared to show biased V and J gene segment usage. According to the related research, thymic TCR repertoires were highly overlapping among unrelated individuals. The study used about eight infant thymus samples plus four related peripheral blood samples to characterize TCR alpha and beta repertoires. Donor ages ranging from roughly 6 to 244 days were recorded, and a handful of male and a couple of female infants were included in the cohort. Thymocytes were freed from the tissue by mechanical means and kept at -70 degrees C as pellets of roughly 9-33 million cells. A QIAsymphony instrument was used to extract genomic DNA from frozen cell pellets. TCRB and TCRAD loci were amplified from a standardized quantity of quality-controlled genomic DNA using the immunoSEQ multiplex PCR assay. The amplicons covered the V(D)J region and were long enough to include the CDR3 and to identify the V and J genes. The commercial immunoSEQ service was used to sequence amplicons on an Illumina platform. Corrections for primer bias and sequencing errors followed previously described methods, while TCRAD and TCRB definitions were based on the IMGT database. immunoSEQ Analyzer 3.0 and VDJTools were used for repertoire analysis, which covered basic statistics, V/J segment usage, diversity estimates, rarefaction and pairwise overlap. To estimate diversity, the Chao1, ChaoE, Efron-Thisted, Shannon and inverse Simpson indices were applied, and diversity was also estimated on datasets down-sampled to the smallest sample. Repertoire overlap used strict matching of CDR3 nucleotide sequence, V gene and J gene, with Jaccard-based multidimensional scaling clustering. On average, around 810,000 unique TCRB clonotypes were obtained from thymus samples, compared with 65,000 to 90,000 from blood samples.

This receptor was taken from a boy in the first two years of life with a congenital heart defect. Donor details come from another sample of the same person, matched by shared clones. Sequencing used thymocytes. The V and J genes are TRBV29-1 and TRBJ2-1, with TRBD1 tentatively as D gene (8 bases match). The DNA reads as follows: TGCAGCGTGTGCACAGGGGGGGATGAGCAGTTCTTC. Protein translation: CSVCTGGDEQFF.